This T cell receptor (beta chain) emerged from a study of Graves' ophthalmopathy and Graves' hyperthyroidism. At the level of the study: Hyperthyroidism showing no ophthalmopathy within 18 months of follow-up was stable.

Note on this clonotype: Its specificity is unknown. One end of the junction fails to match germline, which may point to a read error.

Among the hyperthyroidism patients, all were newly diagnosed, aged 18 to 65, with under 2 months' duration. Findings of the study overall: Appearing in blood as well were most expanded thyroid clonotypes above 0.001 frequency.

Amplified material comprised TCR beta CDR3 regions derived from RNA transcripts. Second-round multiplex PCR followed a first-round RT-PCR using HTBI primers. Via MiXCR, TCRdb re-called the multiplex PCR reads, giving one row per CDR3 protein. The data hold about 1.1 million distinct CDR3 sequences, with 35% to 40% observed a single time. This TCR derives from an adult man with Graves' hyperthyroidism. Sequenced: peripheral blood or thyroid tissue (not recorded which).

The CDR3 sequence is CATSDTRQGYEQYF. In DNA form, the CDR3 reads TGTGCCACCAGTGATACCCGACAGGGGTACGAGCAGTACTTC. This chain connects TRBV10-3 to TRBJ2-7; 8 bases match TRBD1. The length of the CDR3 is 14 residues. From germline, CDR1 is ENHRY and CDR2 SYGVKD.